This TCR beta chain is drawn from a study of OX40 agonist ivuxolimab in advanced cancers. Study in general: All patients had ivuxolimab intravenously every 2 weeks at 0.01 to 10 mg/kg. Study outcomes and limitations: It was not determined which antigens were specifically recognized by the peripheral T cells that had undergone clonal expansion.

Trimming took 1 base from V and 6 from J; bases not matched to a gene: 7. The CDR3 covers 16 residues. The germline gives CDR1 LNHDA, CDR2 SQIVND (reference sequence). Repertoires were generated with immunoSEQ multiplex PCR, while TCRdb's copy carries only in-frame clones and drops some. Of 75,000 to 100,000 clones listed, 90% to 95% were seen once; the top ten hold 0.7% to 0.95%. Points on this clone: The antigen remains undetermined.

Samples were taken at baseline and on day 1 of cycles 4 and 7. This chain uses TRBV19 with TRBJ2-3; 10 bases are shared with TRBD1. This sample comprised CD4+ or CD8+ T cells sorted from blood, obtained in a trial of the OX40 agonist ivuxolimab. The receptor comes from an adult with an advanced solid tumor such as melanoma, head and neck, liver or kidney cancer. As DNA, the CDR3 is TGTGCCAGTAGTATAGCCACGACAGGGGGCTTGGATACGCAGTATTTT. Translated: CASSIATTGGLDTQYF.